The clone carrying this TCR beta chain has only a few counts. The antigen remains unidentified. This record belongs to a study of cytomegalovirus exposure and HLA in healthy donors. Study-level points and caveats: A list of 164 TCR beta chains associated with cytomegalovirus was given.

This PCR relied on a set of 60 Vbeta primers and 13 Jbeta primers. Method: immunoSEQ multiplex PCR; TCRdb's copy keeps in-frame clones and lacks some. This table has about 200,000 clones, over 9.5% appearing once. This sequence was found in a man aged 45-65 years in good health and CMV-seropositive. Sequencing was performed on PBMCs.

The CDR3 DNA is TGTGCCAGCAGCCCTAGCGGGGGGCGCGAGCAGTACGTC. It yields the protein CASSPSGGREQYV. J is TRBJ2-7 and V is TRBV7-8; 11 bases are a match to TRBD2. The ends lost 5 bases at V and 6 bases at J; junction bases unmatched: 3. CDR3 size: 13 residues. Germline CDR1 and CDR2: SGHVS and FQNEAQ.